This T cell receptor (beta chain) derives from a study of glioma-infiltrating T cells. In the study overall: Glioma patients had dexamethasone for six or fewer days before surgery. Findings of the study overall: Signature shared blood CDR3 motifs were enriched in low-divergence and depleted in high-divergence patients.

The CDR3 sequence is 14 residues long. CDR1 is MNHNY and CDR2 is SVGAGI in the germline V gene (reference sequence). V was cut by 10 bases and J by 5 bases, with 18 bases left in between. TCR alpha and beta CDR3 regions were amplified from RNA using iRepertoire nested multiplex PCR. Input was 100-400 ng of tissue mRNA or PBMC total RNA. TCRdb called the multiplex PCR reads again in MiXCR, with one record for every CDR3 protein. The sample carries about 410,000 distinct CDR3 sequences, about 40% recorded once. A note on this clonotype: Antigen: not known. A much larger clonotype is one base distant, so this may be a read error.

The clonotype originates from a human donor with low-grade glioma or glioblastoma, undergoing nonglioma brain surgery, or in good health (not recorded which). What was sequenced was glioma tissue, nonneoplastic brain tissue, or PBMCs (not recorded which). The chain links TRBV6-6 to TRBJ1-5; tentatively, D is TRBD1 (5 bases). The CDR3 bases are TGTGCCACCCGACGGCAGGGTGGCGATCAGCCCCAGCATTTT. This encodes CATRRQGGDQPQHF.